The rows below give T cell receptor beta chains drawn from one sample of a study of breast tumors, draining lymph nodes, adjacent tissues. TCRdb redid the calling of the multiplex PCR reads with MiXCR, one entry per CDR3 protein. Of about 140,000 distinct CDR3 sequences detected, around a third appear once; the ten largest clones hold around 2.3%. Input material: axillary lymph node tissue. The receptors were sampled from a female donor with breast cancer. Some clones in this sample may be carry-over from other donors' samples. CDR3s include the opening cysteine and the closing phenylalanine or tryptophan. D genes are given only for firm matches. For some rows the clone size is stated as once, few or many, or as a class when expanded; others skip it.

CDR3 protein: CASSLGTSRQETQYF
CDR3 DNA: TGCGCCAGCAGCTTGGGGACTAGTCGCCAAGAGACCCAGTACTTC
clone size: many
J gene: TRBJ2-5
V gene: TRBV5-1
D gene: TRBD2

CDR3 protein: CASSMTRVPVVDTQYFGPGTIYF
CDR3 DNA: NA
clone size: NA
J gene: TRBJ1-3
V gene: TRBV19
D gene: NA

CDR3 protein: CASSRDSGPGELFF
CDR3 DNA: TGCGCCAGCAGCCGGGACTCCGGGCCCGGGGAGCTGTTTTTT
clone size: many
J gene: TRBJ2-2
V gene: TRBV4-3
D gene: NA

CDR3 protein: CASSLVGGSNQPQHF
CDR3 DNA: TGTGCCAGCAGCTTGGTCGGGGGAAGCAATCAGCCCCAGCATTTT
clone size: NA
J gene: TRBJ1-5
V gene: TRBV5-4
D gene: NA

CDR3 protein: CASSFLSGKGEQFF
CDR3 DNA: TGTGCCAGCAGCTTTCTATCCGGTAAGGGTGAGCAGTTCTTC
clone size: many
J gene: TRBJ2-1
V gene: TRBV5-6
D gene: NA

CDR3 protein: CASSIVQGLYGYTF
CDR3 DNA: TGTGCCAGCAGCATAGTACAGGGGCTCTATGGCTACACCTTC
clone size: NA
J gene: TRBJ1-2
V gene: TRBV12-5
D gene: TRBD1

CDR3 protein: CASSSGIQLRPTDTQYF
CDR3 DNA: TGTGCCAGCAGCTCCGGGATACAGTTAAGGCCGACAGATACGCAGTATTTT
clone size: many
J gene: TRBJ2-3
V gene: TRBV7-3
D gene: NA

CDR3 protein: CASSSGEFYNEKLFF
CDR3 DNA: TGCGCCAGCAGCTCGGGAGAGTTTTATAATGAAAAACTGTTTTTT
clone size: many
J gene: TRBJ1-4
V gene: TRBV5-1
D gene: NA

CDR3 protein: CASSPRPGTSYYGYTF
CDR3 DNA: TGCGCCAGCAGCCCCCGTCCCGGGACAAGCTACTATGGCTACACCTTC
clone size: many
J gene: TRBJ1-2
V gene: TRBV4-1
D gene: NA

CDR3 protein: CASSGRGGVEEGLPETQYF
CDR3 DNA: TGTGCCAGCAGCGGCCGGGGGGGGGTGGAGGAAGGTCTCCCAGAGACCCAGTACTTC
clone size: NA
J gene: TRBJ2-5
V gene: TRBV7-2
D gene: TRBD2

CDR3 protein: CASTRTGADTQYF
CDR3 DNA: TGTGCCAGTACTAGGACCGGCGCAGATACGCAGTATTTT
clone size: many
J gene: TRBJ2-3
V gene: TRBV2
D gene: NA

CDR3 protein: CASSSWQVRPLHF
CDR3 DNA: TGTGCCAGCAGCTCCTGGCAGGTCAGACCCCTCCACTTT
clone size: NA
J gene: TRBJ1-6
V gene: TRBV7-2
D gene: NA

CDR3 protein: CSARRADEAFF
CDR3 DNA: TGCAGTGCTCGAAGAGCCGATGAAGCTTTCTTT
clone size: NA
J gene: TRBJ1-1
V gene: TRBV20-1
D gene: NA

CDR3 protein: CASSLSWDGNTGELFF
CDR3 DNA: TGTGCCAGCAGTTTATCTTGGGACGGTAACACCGGGGAGCTGTTTTTT
clone size: many
J gene: TRBJ2-2
V gene: TRBV28
D gene: NA

CDR3 protein: CASSHRGQGTDTQYF
CDR3 DNA: TGTGCCAGCAGCCACCGAGGACAGGGAACAGATACGCAGTATTTT
clone size: many
J gene: TRBJ2-3
V gene: TRBV9
D gene: TRBD1

CDR3 protein: CSASPVAGGTETQYF
CDR3 DNA: TGCAGTGCTAGCCCGGTGGCAGGGGGCACAGAGACCCAGTACTTC
clone size: many
J gene: TRBJ2-5
V gene: TRBV20-1
D gene: TRBD1

CDR3 protein: CASSRDRMGNQHQHF
CDR3 DNA: TGTGCCAGCAGCCGGGACAGGATGGGGAATCAGCACCAGCATTTT
clone size: NA
J gene: TRBJ1-5
V gene: TRBV7-2
D gene: TRBD1

CDR3 protein: CASSPSLLSQGLLNEQFF
CDR3 DNA: TGTGCCAGCTCACCGAGCCTGCTTTCACAGGGACTCCTCAATGAGCAGTTCTTC
clone size: many
J gene: TRBJ2-1
V gene: TRBV18
D gene: NA

CDR3 protein: CSARTGGGGEQYF
CDR3 DNA: TGCAGTGCAAGGACAGGGGGAGGAGGCGAGCAGTACTTC
clone size: NA
J gene: TRBJ2-7
V gene: TRBV20-1
D gene: TRBD1

CDR3 protein: CASSSPLRGTSTDTQYF
CDR3 DNA: TGTGCCAGCAGCTCTCCACTGCGGGGTACCAGCACAGATACGCAGTATTTT
clone size: NA
J gene: TRBJ2-3
V gene: TRBV3-1
D gene: NA

CDR3 protein: CASSRGGNMNEQFF
CDR3 DNA: TGTGCCAGCAGTCGAGGTGGGAATATGAATGAGCAGTTCTTC
clone size: many
J gene: TRBJ2-1
V gene: TRBV2
D gene: NA

CDR3 protein: CASSPARYGYTF
CDR3 DNA: TGTGCCAGCAGCCCCGCTAGGTATGGCTACACCTTC
clone size: many
J gene: TRBJ1-2
V gene: TRBV6-1
D gene: NA

CDR3 protein: CASSPGAEQGNQPRHF
CDR3 DNA: TGTGCCAGCAGCCCCGGGGCTGAACAGGGTAATCAGCCCCGGCATTTT
clone size: NA
J gene: TRBJ1-5
V gene: TRBV6-2/TRBV6-3
D gene: NA

CDR3 protein: CSAPLTGPGADTQYF
CDR3 DNA: TGCAGTGCCCCGCTGACAGGGCCAGGGGCAGATACGCAGTATTTT
clone size: NA
J gene: TRBJ2-3
V gene: TRBV20-1
D gene: TRBD1

CDR3 protein: CASTRDRVNTGELFF
CDR3 DNA: TGTGCCAGCACTAGGGACAGGGTGAACACCGGGGAGCTGTTTTTT
clone size: few
J gene: TRBJ2-2
V gene: TRBV28
D gene: TRBD1

CDR3 protein: CASSPRQNSPLHF
CDR3 DNA: TGTGCCAGCAGCCCTCGACAGAATTCACCCCTCCACTTT
clone size: many
J gene: TRBJ1-6
V gene: TRBV7-3
D gene: NA

CDR3 protein: CASTTSPLHGDEQYF
CDR3 DNA: TGTGCCAGCACCACTTCCCCCTTACATGGGGACGAGCAGTACTTC
clone size: many
J gene: TRBJ2-7
V gene: TRBV6-4
D gene: NA

CDR3 protein: CASSFLSGLTDTQYF
CDR3 DNA: TGTGCCAGCAGTTTTCTTAGCGGACTCACAGATACGCAGTATTTT
clone size: many
J gene: TRBJ2-3
V gene: TRBV12-3/TRBV12-4
D gene: NA

CDR3 protein: CASSLATGPLLF
CDR3 DNA: TGTGCCAGCAGTTTAGCGACGGGGCCTCTCTTGTTC
clone size: few
J gene: TRBJ1-2
V gene: TRBV28
D gene: NA

CDR3 protein: CASSLGDRSTGELFF
CDR3 DNA: TGCGCCAGCAGCTTGGGGGACAGAAGCACCGGGGAGCTGTTTTTT
clone size: NA
J gene: TRBJ2-2
V gene: TRBV5-1
D gene: TRBD1

CDR3 protein: CASSSPRLARETQYF
CDR3 DNA: TGTGCCAGCAGCTCACCCCGGCTAGCTCGGGAGACCCAGTACTTC
clone size: many
J gene: TRBJ2-5
V gene: TRBV7-9
D gene: NA

CDR3 protein: CASSSRDSGRGTEPFF
CDR3 DNA: TGTGCCAGCAGCTCCCGGGACAGCGGACGTGGCACTGAACCTTTCTTT
clone size: NA
J gene: TRBJ1-1
V gene: TRBV7-9
D gene: TRBD1

CDR3 protein: CATSRDLPGGRDTQYF
CDR3 DNA: TGTGCCACCAGTAGAGATCTGCCGGGGGGGCGAGATACGCAGTATTTT
clone size: NA
J gene: TRBJ2-3
V gene: TRBV15
D gene: TRBD2

CDR3 protein: CASSHPTGQGGRSNTEAFF
CDR3 DNA: TGTGCCAGCAGTCACCCAACTGGACAGGGTGGAAGGTCCAACACTGAAGCTTTCTTT
clone size: NA
J gene: TRBJ1-1
V gene: TRBV6-6
D gene: TRBD1

CDR3 protein: CAWRRQAFNYGYTF
CDR3 DNA: TGTGCCTGGAGAAGACAGGCTTTTAACTATGGCTACACCTTC
clone size: many
J gene: TRBJ1-2
V gene: TRBV30
D gene: NA

CDR3 protein: CASTVAGHFSSPLHF
CDR3 DNA: TGTGCCAGCACAGTAGCGGGGCACTTCTCCTCACCCCTCCACTTT
clone size: NA
J gene: TRBJ1-6
V gene: TRBV9
D gene: NA

CDR3 protein: CASSPATGAGGSNYGYTF
CDR3 DNA: TGTGCCAGCTCACCTGCGACTGGGGCAGGGGGCTCGAACTATGGCTACACCTTC
clone size: many
J gene: TRBJ1-2
V gene: TRBV18
D gene: TRBD1